These T cell receptor beta chains were read from a single sample in a study of monozygotic twins with inflammatory bowel disease. TCRdb reprocessed the 5' RACE reads and keeps a single row for each CDR3 protein, giving no DNA. The sample data list 200,000 to 250,000 distinct CDR3 sequences. The sequencing sample was made of blood. The receptors were sampled from a human donor with ulcerative colitis or Crohn's disease, or a healthy co-twin of an affected twin (not recorded which). CDR3s include the opening cysteine and the closing phenylalanine or tryptophan.

>TRBJ2-3|TRBV7-2
CASNGDALMNTQYF
>TRBJ1-5|TRBV20-1
CSAREGGQPQHF
>TRBJ2-2|TRBV5-1
CASSLSQGAAGELFF
>TRBJ1-5|TRBV6-1
CASSDMGENQPQHF
>TRBJ2-7|TRBV9
CASSVGETSSYEQYF
>TRBJ2-3|TRBV18
CASSPRTGSTDTQYF
>TRBJ2-5|TRBV7-2
CASSTWGETQYF
>TRBJ1-4|TRBV4-3
CASSQDMYEKLFF
>TRBJ2-3|TRBV7-9
CASSFVGAGDTQYF
>TRBJ1-3|TRBV3-1
CASGQEAGNTIYF
>TRBJ1-2|TRBV19
CASVDPGTPYGYTF
>TRBJ1-6|TRBV18
CASSPYNSPLHF
>TRBJ2-7|TRBV5-1
CASSLRQGAYEQYF
>TRBJ2-3|TRBV15
CATSRSQVFTDTQYF
>TRBJ1-1|TRBV20-1
CSARDPGPKGNTEAFF
>TRBJ1-6|TRBV7-9
CASSLGTDSPLHF
>TRBJ2-7|TRBV12-3/TRBV12-4
CASSARTSYEQYF
>TRBJ1-1|TRBV28
CATADRGGGTEAFF
>TRBJ2-7|TRBV27
CASRTSGGGYEQYF
>TRBJ2-5|TRBV7-9
CASSPLRGYQETQYF
>TRBJ2-1|TRBV5-5
CASSSLGNSYNEQFF
>TRBJ1-1|TRBV24-1
CATRGQGDTEAFF
>TRBJ1-4|TRBV20-1
CSAIDRDGEKLFF
>TRBJ1-2|TRBV6-5
CASSYDNSDNYGYTF
>TRBJ2-3|TRBV15
CATSRDRSSISVTRTDTQYF
>TRBJ2-1|TRBV5-6
CASSSSLGREGRNEQFF
>TRBJ2-1|TRBV5-1
CASSPNGGSQYEQFF
>TRBJ1-1|TRBV7-9
CASSSGSFLNTEAFF
>TRBJ2-3|TRBV4-3
CASSQATGLGVRADTQYF